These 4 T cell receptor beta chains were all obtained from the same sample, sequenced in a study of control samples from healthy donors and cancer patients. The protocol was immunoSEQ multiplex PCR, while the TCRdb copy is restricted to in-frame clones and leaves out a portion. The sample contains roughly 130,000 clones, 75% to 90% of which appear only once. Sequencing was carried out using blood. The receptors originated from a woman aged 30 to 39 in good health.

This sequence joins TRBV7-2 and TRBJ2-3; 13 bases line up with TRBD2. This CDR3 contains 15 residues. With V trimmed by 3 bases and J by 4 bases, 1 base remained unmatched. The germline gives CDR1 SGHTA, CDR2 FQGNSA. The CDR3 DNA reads TGTGCCAGCAGCTTCGGACTAGCGGGAGCAGATACGCAGTATTTT. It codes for CASSFGLAGADTQYF.

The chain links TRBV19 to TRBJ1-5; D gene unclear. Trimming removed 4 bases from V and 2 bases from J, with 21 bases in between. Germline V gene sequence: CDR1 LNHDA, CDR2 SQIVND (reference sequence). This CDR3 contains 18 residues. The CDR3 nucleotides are TGTGCCAGTAGTAATAACAGTGAAGTGGTAAAACGCAATCAGCCCCAGCATTTT. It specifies CASSNNSEVVKRNQPQHF. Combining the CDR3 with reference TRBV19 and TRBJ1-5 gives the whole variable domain DGGITQSPKYLFRKEGQNVTLSCEQNLNHDAMYWYRQDPGQGLRLIYYSQIVNDFQKGDIAEGYSVSREKKESFPLTVTSAQKNPTAFYLCASSNNSEVVKRNQPQHFGDGTRLSIL.

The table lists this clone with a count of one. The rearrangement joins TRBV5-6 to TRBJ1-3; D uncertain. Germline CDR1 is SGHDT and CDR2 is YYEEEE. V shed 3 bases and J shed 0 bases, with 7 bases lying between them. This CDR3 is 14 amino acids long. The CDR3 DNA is TGTGCCAGCAGCTACGTACTCTCTGGAAACACCATATATTTT. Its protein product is CASSYVLSGNTIYF.

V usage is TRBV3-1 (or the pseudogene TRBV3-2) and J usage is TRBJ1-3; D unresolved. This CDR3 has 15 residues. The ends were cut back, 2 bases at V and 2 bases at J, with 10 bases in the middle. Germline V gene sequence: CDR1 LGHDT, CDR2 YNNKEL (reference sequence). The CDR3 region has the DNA TGTGCCAGCAGCCAATCGTTGGCCGCTGGAAACACCATATATTTT. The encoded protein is CASSQSLAAGNTIYF.